Following are 8 T cell receptor beta chains from one sample sequenced in a study of cytomegalovirus exposure and HLA in healthy donors (dated by TCRdb to about 2017). The method was the immunoSEQ multiplex PCR assay. The multiplex PCR relied on a mix of 60 forward primers for TCR Vbeta segments and 13 reverse primers for TCR Jbeta segments. TCRdb took this table from immuneACCESS and kept in-frame rearrangements with V and J called. Such tables lack part of the clones; where checked against another copy, unresolved V genes explain under half of the gap, and the rest is unexplained. This sample holds 120,000 or so clones; over 65% were observed only once. Of the sample, 4% is held by the ten largest clones. Sequenced input: PBMCs. Receptor source: a man in his forties or fifties in good health and CMV-seropositive.

The J gene is TRBJ1-2, the V gene TRBV6-1; the D gene is possibly TRBD1 (6 bases). The CDR3 has 14 residues. V shed 4 bases and J shed 2 bases, with 11 bases lying between them. Germline-derived CDR1 and CDR2 are MNHNS and SASEGT. CDR3 sequence (DNA): TGTGCCAGCAGTGTGACAGGACAAAACTATGGCTACACCTTC. This translates into CASSVTGQNYGYTF.

The chain is built from TRBV10-1 and TRBJ2-4; unclear D gene. CDR1 and CDR2 from the germline V gene are WNHNN and SYGVQD (reference sequence). This CDR3 region has 13 residues. Trimming stripped 4 bases from V and 0 bases from J, with 4 bases between. The CDR3 is CASSGQAKNIQYF. In DNA, the CDR3 is TGCGCCAGCAGTGGACAAGCCAAAAACATTCAGTACTTC.

This chain connects TRBV19 to TRBJ1-5; TRBD1 matches 9 bases. Germline CDR1 is LNHDA and CDR2 is SQIVND (reference sequence). Unmatched junction bases numbered 7, after V lost 6 bases and J lost 7 bases. There are 14 residues in the CDR3. The CDR3, as DNA: TGTGCCAGTAGCTCGACAGGGGGTCGGCAGCCCCAGCATTTT. This encodes CASSSTGGRQPQHF.

This chain uses TRBV4-1 with TRBJ1-2, with TRBD1 matching 7 bases. The V gene end was trimmed by 0 bases and the J gene end by 2 bases; junction bases not matched to a gene: 3. Germline values: CDR1 MGHRA, CDR2 YSYEKL. This CDR3 spans 15 amino acids. The CDR3 here is CASSQDPGQNYGYTF. The DNA of the CDR3 is TGCGCCAGCAGCCAAGATCCGGGACAGAACTATGGCTACACCTTC.

This chain joins TRBV7-3 and TRBJ2-1, with D possibly TRBD2 on 6 matching bases. V lost 1 base, J lost 5 bases, and 15 bases lay in between. This CDR3 contains 16 residues. Per the germline V gene, CDR1 is SGHTA and CDR2 is FQGTGA. CDR3 nucleotides: TGTGCCAGCAGCTTAAGCCCGGGACTGGCTGACAATGAGCAGTTCTTC. It encodes CASSLSPGLADNEQFF.

The chain combines TRBV7-2 with TRBJ2-3; TRBD1 matches 12 bases. Trimming cost V 2 bases and J 3 bases; bases outside gene matches: 9. The CDR3 has 18 amino acids. The V gene's germline CDR1 is SGHTA and CDR2 FQGNSA. CDR3 sequence (DNA): TGTGCCAGCAGCTTAAGCCCCCGGGGACAGGGGGCAACAGATACGCAGTATTTT. It codes for CASSLSPRGQGATDTQYF.

The chain links TRBV2 to TRBJ2-2; 10 positions match TRBD1. CDR1 SNHLY and CDR2 FYNNEI come from the germline V gene. Losses at the gene ends were 7 bases for V and 5 bases for J; bases not matched to a gene: 4. This CDR3 region has 14 residues. As DNA, the CDR3 is TGTGCCAGCACCCCGGACAGGGGGACCGGGGAGCTGTTTTTT. This translates into CASTPDRGTGELFF.

This sequence joins TRBV7-3 and TRBJ2-5, with D possibly being TRBD2 (6 bases). CDR1 and CDR2 from the germline V gene are SGHTA and FQGTGA. There are 13 residues in the CDR3. Between the trimmed V and J ends, which lost 5 bases and 5 bases, there was a span of 12 bases. The CDR3 region is CASSPRGSETQYF. The CDR3 DNA sequence: TGTGCCAGCAGCCCACGGGGGAGCGAGACCCAGTACTTC.